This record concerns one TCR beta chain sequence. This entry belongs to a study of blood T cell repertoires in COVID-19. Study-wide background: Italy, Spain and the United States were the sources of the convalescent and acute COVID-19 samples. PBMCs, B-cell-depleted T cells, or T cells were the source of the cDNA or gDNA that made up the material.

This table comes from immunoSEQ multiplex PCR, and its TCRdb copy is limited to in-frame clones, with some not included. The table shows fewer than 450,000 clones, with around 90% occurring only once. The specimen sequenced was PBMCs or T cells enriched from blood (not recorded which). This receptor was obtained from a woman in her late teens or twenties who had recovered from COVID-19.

In DNA, the CDR3 is TGTGCCAGCAGCTTGTTGGCCAGCTATGGCTACACCTTC. Residues: CASSLLASYGYTF. V usage is TRBV5-6 and J usage is TRBJ1-2, with D hard to call. CDR1 and CDR2 (germline): SGHDT, YYEEEE. The V end lost 1 base, the J end lost 4 bases, and 8 bases lay between the germline ends. The CDR3 contains 13 residues.